This T cell receptor beta chain was profiled in a study of blood T cell repertoires in COVID-19. On the study more broadly: Samples of COVID-19 (acute and convalescent) were obtained from the United States, Italy and Spain. The analysed material was cDNA or gDNA that came from T cells, B-cell-depleted T cells, or PBMCs.

This CDR3 spans 16 amino acids. The ends lost 3 bases at V and 4 bases at J; junction bases unmatched: 7. CDR1 and CDR2 from the germline V gene are MGHRA and YSYEKL. Original methodology: Amplification from reference gene primers served as the basis for estimated nucleated cell counts. TCRdb's copy holds only in-frame clones and misses some; the assay was immunoSEQ multiplex PCR. That table is the source of V, J and clone size, and D and trimming were worked out from the DNA. Altogether 60,000 to 85,000 clones are present, about 80% being singletons, with the ten largest covering roughly 12%. The V call is TRBV4-1, the J call TRBJ1-4; 8 positions match TRBD1. The origin of this receptor is a human donor in a cohort sampled during active COVID-19. Sequenced: peripheral blood. The CDR3 DNA reads TGCGCCAGCAGCCAGCCTGCGACAGGGGATAATGAAAAACTGTTTTTT. This sequence encodes CASSQPATGDNEKLFF.